The 22 T cell receptor beta chains below come from one sample, sequenced in a study of T cell clonality in common variable immunodeficiency. Some clones are missing from TCRdb's copy, which holds only in-frame ones; the method was immunoSEQ multiplex PCR. Observed in the sample are 35,000 to 45,000 clones, none of them singletons. The material sequenced was peripheral blood mononuclear cells. Receptors originate from a person aged 18 to 70 in good health.

This clone was observed at least ten times. The sequenced part of the CDR3 DNA is TGTGCCAGCAGCTTGGCAGGGGCGGGCTACGAG. It encodes CASSLAGAGYE. Given in full, the CDR3 is CASSLAGAGYEQYF. The chain combines TRBV5-4 with TRBJ2-7, with D tentatively TRBD1 (6 bases). The CDR3 end falls 3 residues outside the read, so it is completed with the germline J gene. V gave up 0 bases and J gave up 3 bases, with 10 bases separating them. The germline V gene encodes CDR1 SGHNT and CDR2 YYREEE (reference sequence). CDR3 length equals 14 residues. Complete variable domain (other parts from reference TRBV5-4 and TRBJ2-7): ETGVTQSPTHLIKTRGQQVTLRCSSQSGHNTVSWYQQALGQGPQFIFQYYREEENGRGNFPPRFSGLQFPNYSSELNVNALELDDSALYLCASSLAGAGYEQYFGPGTRLTVT.

In its sample, this clone was seen many times. The CDR3 goes on 3 residues after the read ends, and that part is filled in from the germline J gene. The J gene is TRBJ1-5, the V gene TRBV30; TRBD1 matches at 8 bases. This CDR3 comprises 13 residues. CDR1 and CDR2 from the germline V gene are GTSNPN and SVGIG (reference sequence). J lost 4 bases, V lost 5 bases, and 4 bases had no gene match. The covered CDR3 bases are TGTGCCTGGGGCGGACAGGGTAATCAGCCC. It encodes CAWGGQGNQP. The entire CDR3 protein reads CAWGGQGNQPQHF.

This clone was seen at least ten times. With the read ending 3 residues before the CDR3 end, the germline J gene is used to fill in that end. The V and J genes are TRBV18 and TRBJ2-1; TRBD2 matches 14 bases. In germline, CDR1 is KGHSH, CDR2 LQKENI. The CDR3 has 17 residues. V trimming: 5 bases; J trimming: 8 bases; junction bases outside the gene matches: 11. CDR3: CASSAPRTSGRIDEQFF. The covered CDR3 bases are TGTGCCAGCTCAGCGCCCCGGACTAGCGGGAGGATAGATGAG. The full variable domain, rest sourced from reference TRBV18 and TRBJ2-1, is NAGVMQNPRHLVRRRGQEARLRCSPMKGHSHVYWYRQLPEEGLKFMVYLQKENIIDESGMPKERFSAEFPKEGPSILRIQQVVRGDSAAYFCASSAPRTSGRIDEQFFGPGTRLTVL.

This clone was counted many times. The read finishes 3 residues shy of the CDR3 end, and the germline J gene is used to complete it. J is TRBJ1-2 and V is TRBV5-4; D perhaps matches TRBD1 (6 bases). Germline CDR1 and CDR2: SGHNT and YYREEE (reference sequence). The CDR3 has 14 amino acids. Incomplete CDR3 DNA: TGTGCCAGCAGCTTGGCCGCGGGACAAGGCGGC. Residues: CASSLAAGQGG. In full, the CDR3 reads CASSLAAGQGGYTF.

This clone has ten or more counts. Read sequence stops 3 residues before the CDR3 end, and the germline J gene provides the missing end. V is TRBV6-4 and J is TRBJ1-5; TRBD1 agrees at 8 bases. The J segment lost 6 bases and the V segment lost 2 bases, leaving 3 bases of the junction unmatched. Germline assignment: CDR1 MRHNA and CDR2 SNTAGT. The length of the CDR3 is 14 residues. CDR3 sequence reads: CASSDTDRGQPQHF. CDR3 bases read: TGTGCCAGCAGTGACACTGACAGGGGTCAGCCC.

Comments on this clone: One end of the junction does not line up with germline, which may come from a read error. The read ends 3 residues before the CDR3 terminus; that terminus is restored from the germline J gene. The chain employs TRBV7-7 and TRBJ2-7; a weak D match, TRBD1 (6 bases). CDR3 size: 14 residues. Per the germline V gene, CDR1 is SSHAT and CDR2 is FNYEAQ (reference sequence). The part of the CDR3 DNA that was read is TGTGCTAGCAGCTTAGGCAGGGGCTCCTACGAG. Its translation is CASSLGRGSYE. In full, the CDR3 is CASSLGRGSYEQYF.

At least ten counts were recorded for this clone. The CDR3 end lies 3 residues beyond the end of the read and is filled in from the germline J gene. This sequence joins TRBV5-6 and TRBJ1-1; D ambiguous. Trimming cost V 4 bases and J 1 base, with 11 bases left between them. This CDR3 has 14 amino acids. The germline CDR1 and CDR2 sequences are SGHDT and YYEEEE. CDR3 sequence: CASSLGLSNTEAFF. The CDR3 DNA, read in part, is TGTGCCAGCAGCCTCGGACTATCGAACACTGAA.

In its sample, this clone was seen many times. The read halts 3 residues ahead of the CDR3 end, with the missing end drawn from the germline J gene. J is TRBJ2-5 and V is TRBV28; 10 nucleotides align to TRBD2. Germline V lookup: CDR1 MDHEN, CDR2 SYDVKM. This CDR3 region has 15 residues. V dropped 4 bases and J dropped 2; count of bases not matched to a gene: 4. The DNA read from the CDR3 is TGTGCCAGCAGTTCCGGGACTAGCGAACAAGAGACC. This sequence encodes CASSSGTSEQET. The whole CDR3 protein reads CASSSGTSEQETQYF. Full variable domain (missing parts from reference TRBV28 and TRBJ2-5): DVKVTQSSRYLVKRTGEKVFLECVQDMDHENMFWYRQDPGLGLRLIYFSYDVKMKEKGDIPEGYSVSREKKERFSLILESASTNQTSMYLCASSSGTSEQETQYFGPGTRLLVL.

This clone has a count of ten or more. With the read ending 3 residues before the CDR3 end, the germline J gene is used to fill in that end. The rearrangement joins TRBV5-6 to TRBJ1-5; 7 bases match TRBD1. CDR3 length: 15 residues. Germline-derived CDR1 and CDR2 are SGHDT and YYEEEE. After removal of 4 bases from V and 2 bases from J, the junction contained 6 bases not matched to a gene. Partial CDR3 DNA: TGTGCCAGCAGCCCCCGGGACAGTGGCAATCAGCCC. It codes for CASSPRDSGNQP. The CDR3 in its entirety is CASSPRDSGNQPQHF.

This clone was observed a few times. Coverage ceases 3 residues before the CDR3 finishes, and the germline J gene fills in the end. This sequence joins TRBV7-9 and TRBJ2-1; 8 nucleotides line up with TRBD2. V shed 5 bases, J shed 8 bases, and the junction held 8 bases outside the gene matches. Germline values: CDR1 SEHNR, CDR2 FQNEAQ (reference sequence). The CDR3 spans 14 residues. The CDR3 protein is CASSPPGLEDEQFF. The CDR3 bases that were read are TGTGCCAGCAGCCCCCCGGGACTAGAAGATGAG.

This clone was seen at least ten times. The missing CDR3 end, 3 residues past where the read stops, is filled in from the germline J gene. The chain couples TRBV27 to TRBJ1-4; no firm D call. V shed 5 bases and J shed 0 bases, with 13 bases lying between them. Germline CDR1 is MNHEY and CDR2 is SMNVEV (reference sequence). The CDR3 spans 16 residues. The sequenced part of the CDR3 DNA is TGTGCCAGCAGTCCAACCCCCAGTGCAACTAATGAAAAA. It is translated as CASSPTPSATNEK. The CDR3 reads in full as CASSPTPSATNEKLFF.

Ten or more counts support this clone. The missing CDR3 end, 3 residues past where the read stops, is filled in from the germline J gene. This chain joins TRBV7-6 and TRBJ1-2; 7 positions match TRBD1. The CDR3 length is 17 residues. V shed 1 base, J shed 1 base, and the junction held 9 bases outside the gene matches. Germline V gene lookup returns CDR1 SGHVS and CDR2 FNYEAQ. CDR3 residues: CASSLGPRGPINYGYTF. The sequenced part of the CDR3 DNA is TGTGCCAGCAGCTTAGGACCGAGGGGGCCCATTAACTATGGC.

There are many counts of this clone. Coverage ceases 3 residues before the CDR3 finishes, and the germline J gene fills in the end. The chain has TRBV7-6 and TRBJ2-3; 8 bases line up with TRBD2. Germline CDR1 SGHVS, CDR2 FNYEAQ. Trimming removed 1 base from V and 2 bases from J; junction bases left unmatched: 8. The CDR3 totals 17 residues. The CDR3 here is CASSLGISGITTDTQYF. CDR3 DNA, as far as it was read: TGTGCCAGCAGCTTAGGGATTAGCGGGATCACCACAGATACG.

This clone was found many times. The read is 3 residues too short to cover the CDR3 end, so that end is filled in from the germline J gene. The chain joins TRBV30 to TRBJ2-1, with 8 bases fitting TRBD2. Germline CDR1 GTSNPN, CDR2 SVGIG (reference sequence). V trimming: 4 bases; J trimming: 8 bases; junction bases outside the gene matches: 13. The CDR3 totals 15 residues. The CDR3 protein is CAWTRGRGGRDEQFF. The sequenced CDR3 bases are TGTGCCTGGACCCGGGGACGGGGGGGCAGGGATGAG.

This clone has ten or more counts. The DNA read from the CDR3 is TGCGCCAGCCGAACCGGGGACACAGATACG. Residues: CASRTGDTDT. The CDR3 reads in full as CASRTGDTDTQYF. The chain is built from TRBV4-1 and TRBJ2-3, with a possible D match to TRBD2 (5 bases). The sequence runs out 3 residues before the end of the CDR3; the remainder is reconstructed from the germline J gene. CDR1 and CDR2 (germline): MGHRA, YSYEKL. The CDR3 extends over 13 amino acids. Between the trimmed V and J ends, which lost 8 bases and 2 bases, there was a span of 11 bases.

This clone was counted many times. Coverage ceases 3 residues before the CDR3 finishes, and the germline J gene fills in the end. The rearrangement links TRBV5-1 to TRBJ2-1; the match to TRBD2 covers 11 bases. V trimming: 0 bases; J trimming: 5 bases; junction bases outside the gene matches: 7. In germline, CDR1 is SGHRS, CDR2 YFSETQ. This CDR3 has 17 amino acids. CDR3: CASSLGVAGGPHNEQFF. The sequenced part of the CDR3 DNA is TGCGCCAGCAGCTTGGGGGTAGCGGGAGGGCCCCACAATGAG.

This clone occurred many times. The CDR3 end is not reached by the read, which stops 3 residues before it; the germline J gene fills it in. The rearrangement uses TRBV30 and TRBJ2-5; a possible D gene is TRBD2 (7 bases). This CDR3 is 18 amino acids long. CDR1 and CDR2 from the germline V gene are GTSNPN and SVGIG (reference sequence). Trimming stripped 1 base from V and 4 bases from J, with 25 bases between. Incomplete CDR3 DNA: TGTGCCTGGAGTGATCGGGACACAACATGGGAGCGGGGAGAGACC. It codes for CAWSDRDTTWERGET. The CDR3 in full is CAWSDRDTTWERGETQYF.

This clone has a count of ten or more. The read is 3 residues too short to cover the CDR3 end, so that end is filled in from the germline J gene. V usage is TRBV18 and J usage is TRBJ1-5; possible D gene TRBD1, 5 bases. This CDR3 region has 15 residues. V dropped 3 bases and J dropped 2 bases, with 11 bases sitting between them. The germline CDR1 and CDR2 sequences are KGHSH and LQKENI. CDR3: CASSPTSRGNQPQHF. The DNA read from the CDR3 is TGTGCCAGCTCACCTACCAGCAGGGGCAATCAGCCC.

In this sample, this clone turned up many times. The CDR3 bases that were read are TGCAGTGCCTGTGGGGACAGAACTTATGGC. This encodes CSACGDRTYG. The full CDR3 sequence reads CSACGDRTYGYTF. The rearrangement uses TRBV20-1 and TRBJ1-2; 7 bases map to TRBD1. The CDR3 extends 3 residues past the end of the read, so its final part is completed from the germline J gene. J lost 5 bases, V lost 6 bases, and 9 bases had no gene match. Germline CDR1 reads DFQATT; CDR2 reads SNEGSKA (reference sequence). The CDR3 is made up of 13 amino acids.

This clone was seen a few times. The read terminates 3 residues before the CDR3 end, so the remaining end is supplied by the germline J gene. The V call is TRBV5-5, the J call TRBJ2-3; D perhaps matches TRBD1 (6 bases). The CDR3 consists of 14 residues. Germline-derived CDR1 and CDR2 are SGHKS and YYEKEE (reference sequence). The CDR3 reads CASSQGSRMETQYF. The sequenced part of the CDR3 DNA is TGTGCCAGCAGTCAGGGGTCGAGGATGGAGACG.

On this clone: The read stops 3 residues short of the end of the CDR3; the missing end is completed from the germline J gene. The rearrangement links TRBV2 to TRBJ2-3; 8 bases match TRBD1. The CDR3 sequence is 14 residues long. Germline V gene data show CDR1 as SNHLY and CDR2 as FYNNEI. The CDR3: CASIGTGGSQPQYF. The part of the CDR3 DNA that was read is TGTGCCAGCATAGGGACAGGCGGATCCCAGCCG.

This clone was found many times. The CDR3 extends 3 residues past the end of the read, so its final part is completed from the germline J gene. V and J are TRBV5-1 and TRBJ1-6, with 8 bases identical to TRBD1. In germline, CDR1 is SGHRS, CDR2 YFSETQ. The CDR3 covers 15 residues. The V gene end was trimmed by 0 bases and the J gene end by 9 bases; junction bases not matched to a gene: 5. The CDR3 is CASSLGRQGPSPLHF. CDR3 bases read: TGCGCCAGCAGCTTGGGCCGACAGGGGCCTTCACCC.